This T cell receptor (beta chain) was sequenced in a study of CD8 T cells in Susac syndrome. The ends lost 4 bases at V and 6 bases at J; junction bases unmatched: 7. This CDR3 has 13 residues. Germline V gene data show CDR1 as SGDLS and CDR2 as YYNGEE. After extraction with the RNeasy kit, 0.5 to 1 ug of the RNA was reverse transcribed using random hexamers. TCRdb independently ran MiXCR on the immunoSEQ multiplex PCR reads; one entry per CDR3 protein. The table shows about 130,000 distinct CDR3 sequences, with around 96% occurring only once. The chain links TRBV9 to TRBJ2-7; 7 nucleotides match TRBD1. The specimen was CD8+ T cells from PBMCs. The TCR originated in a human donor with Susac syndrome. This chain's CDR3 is CASSPDREFEQYF. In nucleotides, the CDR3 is TGTGCCAGCAGCCCAGACAGGGAATTCGAGCAGTACTTC.